The rows below give T cell receptor beta chains drawn from one sample of a study of OX40 agonist ivuxolimab in advanced cancers. Using immunoSEQ multiplex PCR, the repertoire was profiled, and TCRdb retains in-frame clones only, with some absent. Here the sample spans 60,000 to 70,000 clones, about 87% being singletons. The sample was CD4+ or CD8+ T cells sorted from blood, taken in a trial of the OX40 agonist ivuxolimab. The source of these receptors is an adult with an advanced solid tumor such as melanoma, head and neck, liver or kidney cancer. Each CDR3 is given with its conserved first and last residue. A D gene is named only where the DNA matches it firmly. Size is stated for part of the rows, as once, few or many counts, or as a class when the clone is expanded.

DNA	CDR3	V	J	size	D	length
TGTGCCAGCAGCTTTGGGACAGGAACGAACACTGAAGCTTTCTTT	CASSFGTGTNTEAFF	TRBV7-6	TRBJ1-1	-	TRBD1	15
TGTGCCAGCAGTTCGAACAACCGCTATGGCTACACCTTC	CASSSNNRYGYTF	TRBV28	TRBJ1-2	once	-	13
TGTGCCAGCACCTCAACAGGGACTGAAGCTTTCTTT	CASTSTGTEAFF	TRBV28	TRBJ1-1	-	-	12
TGTGCCAGCAGGCTCAGGAGCATGAACACTGAAGCTTTCTTT	CASRLRSMNTEAFF	TRBV6-5	TRBJ1-1	-	-	14
TGTGCCAGCAGCGGAGGGGCTACAGGGTCGTACGAGCAGTACTTC	CASSGGATGSYEQYF	TRBV9	TRBJ2-7	once	-	15
TGTGCCAGCAGTTTATCCCCCAGGCAAGAGACCCAGTACTTC	CASSLSPRQETQYF	TRBV27	TRBJ2-5	once	-	14
TGTGCCAGCAGCTTCAGGGGAGTAAACACTGAAGCTTTCTTT	CASSFRGVNTEAFF	TRBV5-6	TRBJ1-1	-	-	14
TGCCAAATGGAACATAACGACGAGCAGTACTTC	CQMEHNDEQYF	TRBV20-1	TRBJ2-7	-	-	11
TGTGCCAGTACCCTTGATGGACAGGGCCGGGGGCAGTTCTTC	CASTLDGQGRGQFF	TRBV19	TRBJ2-1	-	TRBD1	14
TGTGCCGGCAAGGGGGAGGCCACTGAAGCTTTCTTT	CAGKGEATEAFF	TRBV18	TRBJ1-1	-	-	12
TGTGCCACCAGCAGTCTTAGCGGGAGGGGCACAGATACGCAGTATTTT	CATSSLSGRGTDTQYF	TRBV15	TRBJ2-3	-	TRBD2	16
TGTGCCAGCAGCTTAATCAGGGGGGGAAACACAGATACGCAGTATTTT	CASSLIRGGNTDTQYF	TRBV7-3	TRBJ2-3	once	-	16
TGTGCCAGCAGTTTACGGGCCCTCGGAAATGAAAAACTGTTTTTT	CASSLRALGNEKLFF	TRBV28	TRBJ1-4	-	-	15
TGTGCCAGCAGCCCCAGGGGGCTCGGAAACACCATATATTTT	CASSPRGLGNTIYF	TRBV7-8	TRBJ1-3	-	TRBD1	14
TGTGCCAGCAGCGTAGTAGGGACAGGGTCCGGGGAGCTGTTTTTT	CASSVVGTGSGELFF	TRBV9	TRBJ2-2	once	TRBD1	15
TGTGCCAGCAGCTTACTCCTCGGGGAGCTGTTTTTT	CASSLLLGELFF	TRBV7-9	TRBJ2-2	-	-	12
TGTGCCAGCAGCTTAGGGGGGGTGCGTAACACTGAAGCTTTCTTT	CASSLGGVRNTEAFF	TRBV7-2	TRBJ1-1	-	-	15
TGTGCCACCATAGGGAGAGCGGCCCCCTACTACACAGATACGCAGTATTTT	CATIGRAAPYYTDTQYF	TRBV28	TRBJ2-3	-	-	17
TGTGCCAGCTCACACGGGACAGGGGCCACCGGGGAGCTGTTTTTT	CASSHGTGATGELFF	TRBV18	TRBJ2-2	-	TRBD1	15
TGTGCCAGCAGCGACCCCTCCCGGACTGGATACAATGAGCAGTTCTTC	CASSDPSRTGYNEQFF	TRBV7-6	TRBJ2-1	-	-	16
TGTGCCAGCAGTTTCGACAGGGGGCGCGGCACTGAAGCTTTCTTT	CASSFDRGRGTEAFF	TRBV2	TRBJ1-1	-	TRBD1	15
TGCGCCAGCAGCCGGCTAGATAACTACGAGCAGTACTTC	CASSRLDNYEQYF	TRBV4-1	TRBJ2-7	-	-	13
TGTGCCAGCAGTTATGTGGCGGAGGCTAGCACAGATACGCAGTATTTT	CASSYVAEASTDTQYF	TRBV6-5	TRBJ2-3	-	-	16
TGTGCCAGCAGGCGACAGGGAGGGAGGGACACTGAAGCTTTCTTT	CASRRQGGRDTEAFF	TRBV6-5	TRBJ1-1	-	TRBD1	15
TGTGCCAGCAGCGCCACAGGGGGCGCTTTCAATCAGCCCCAGCATTTT	CASSATGGAFNQPQHF	TRBV9	TRBJ1-5	-	TRBD1	16
TGCGCCAGCAGCCCGAGGACGGGCTCCTACGAGCAGTACTTC	CASSPRTGSYEQYF	TRBV5-1	TRBJ2-7	-	-	14
TGTGCCAGCAGCTTAGAGACGAGCTCCTACAATGAGCAGTTCTTC	CASSLETSSYNEQFF	TRBV7-9	TRBJ2-1	-	-	15
TGTGCCAGCAGCTTCGAGTTCACCGGGGAGCTGTTTTTT	CASSFEFTGELFF	TRBV5-4	TRBJ2-2	-	-	13
TGTGCCAGCAGCGTAGGCCTACAGAGGGCCCCGGAGGAGCAGTACTTC	CASSVGLQRAPEEQYF	TRBV9	TRBJ2-7	-	-	16
TGTGCCAGCAGCCCCCAGGGGACAGTGAACACTGAAGCTTTCTTT	CASSPQGTVNTEAFF	TRBV7-2	TRBJ1-1	-	TRBD1	15
TGCGCCAGCAGCGCGACAGGGAACTATGGCTACACCTTC	CASSATGNYGYTF	TRBV5-1	TRBJ1-2	-	TRBD1	13
TGTGCCAGCAGTTTAGGGGTCACAGATACGCAGTATTTT	CASSLGVTDTQYF	TRBV27	TRBJ2-3	-	-	13
TGTGCCAGCAGGACCCTCGGTGAGGGTTTCTATGGCTACACCTTC	CASRTLGEGFYGYTF	TRBV27	TRBJ1-2	-	-	15
TGCGCCAGCAGCTCTGGACAGGGTGGTGAAAAACTGTTTTTT	CASSSGQGGEKLFF	TRBV5-1	TRBJ1-4	-	TRBD1	14
TGTGCCAGCAGCGTTAGACTAGCTGTAAATGAGCAGTTCTTC	CASSVRLAVNEQFF	TRBV11-3	TRBJ2-1	-	TRBD2	14
TGTGCCAGCAGTGAAGTACGGGACACACTCACAGATACGCAGTATTTT	CASSEVRDTLTDTQYF	TRBV28	TRBJ2-3	-	-	16
TGCAGCGTTGAAGATCTGCAGGAGAACACCGGGGAGCTGTTTTTT	CSVEDLQENTGELFF	TRBV29-1	TRBJ2-2	-	-	15
TGTGCCAGCGTGGACAGGGAGAACTATGGCTACACCTTC	CASVDRENYGYTF	TRBV2	TRBJ1-2	-	TRBD1	13
TGTGCCAGCTCACCAGGATTCAATCAGCCCCAGCATTTT	CASSPGFNQPQHF	TRBV18	TRBJ1-5	-	-	13
TGTGCCAGCAGCTTAGTGGCTCAAGAGACCCAGTACTTC	CASSLVAQETQYF	TRBV7-3	TRBJ2-5	-	-	13
TGTGCCAGCAGCCCCGGACAGGGGACTTTGGGCTATGGCTACACCTTC	CASSPGQGTLGYGYTF	TRBV28	TRBJ1-2	-	TRBD1	16
TGTGCCAGCAGGATACAGGGGGCGCAGGGCTACACCTTC	CASRIQGAQGYTF	TRBV28	TRBJ1-2	once	TRBD1	13
TGTGCCAGTAGTATAGGGGGCTTTTATAGCAATCAGCCCCAGCATTTT	CASSIGGFYSNQPQHF	TRBV19	TRBJ1-5	-	-	16
TGTGCCAGCAGTTACTTAGGGGAAGAGGCACCCCTCCACTTT	CASSYLGEEAPLHF	TRBV6-6	TRBJ1-6	-	-	14
TGTGCCATCAGTGATTCCCAACCTCGGGACACCGGGGAGCTGTTTTTT	CAISDSQPRDTGELFF	TRBV10-3	TRBJ2-2	-	-	16
TGCGCCAGCAGCCAACAGCCTAATGAAAAACTGTTTTTT	CASSQQPNEKLFF	TRBV4-3	TRBJ1-4	-	-	13
TGCGCCAGCAGCACCGGACAGGGCCCGGGGTTCTTC	CASSTGQGPGFF	TRBV5-1	TRBJ2-1	-	TRBD1	12
TGTGCCAGCAGCTTAGGGACCACTGGCTACACCTTC	CASSLGTTGYTF	TRBV11-3	TRBJ1-2	-	-	12
TGCGCCAGCAGCTCCGACGGGAGCTCTGGAAACACCATATATTTT	CASSSDGSSGNTIYF	TRBV5-1	TRBJ1-3	-	-	15